This T cell receptor beta chain was captured by sequencing in a study of CD8 T cells in Susac syndrome. Study-level points and caveats: Individuals included in the TCR sequencing and HLA analysis were acknowledged by the study to be relatively few in number. Among people with Susac, CD8+ clonal expansion was greatest in TEMRA cells and active patients.

TEMRA cells were FACS-enriched, with CD8+ and CD4+ T cells isolated negatively. RNA in amounts of about 0.45 to 1 ug was reverse transcribed with random hexamers. TCRdb recomputed calls from the immunoSEQ multiplex PCR reads with MiXCR, one row per CDR3 protein. Of around 150,000 distinct CDR3 sequences listed, roughly 94% were seen once; the top ten hold 0.15% to 0.2%. Comments on this clonotype: As yet, its antigen is unknown.

Germline-derived CDR1 and CDR2 are SNHLY and FYNNEI. The CDR3 loop spans 14 amino acids. The material sequenced was CD8+ T cells from PBMCs. The rearrangement uses TRBV2 and TRBJ2-1, with 11 bases identical to TRBD2. The TCR originated in a human donor with Susac syndrome. The CDR3 here is CAATSGISYNEQFF. The CDR3 region has the DNA TGTGCAGCGACTAGCGGGATCTCCTACAATGAGCAGTTCTTC.